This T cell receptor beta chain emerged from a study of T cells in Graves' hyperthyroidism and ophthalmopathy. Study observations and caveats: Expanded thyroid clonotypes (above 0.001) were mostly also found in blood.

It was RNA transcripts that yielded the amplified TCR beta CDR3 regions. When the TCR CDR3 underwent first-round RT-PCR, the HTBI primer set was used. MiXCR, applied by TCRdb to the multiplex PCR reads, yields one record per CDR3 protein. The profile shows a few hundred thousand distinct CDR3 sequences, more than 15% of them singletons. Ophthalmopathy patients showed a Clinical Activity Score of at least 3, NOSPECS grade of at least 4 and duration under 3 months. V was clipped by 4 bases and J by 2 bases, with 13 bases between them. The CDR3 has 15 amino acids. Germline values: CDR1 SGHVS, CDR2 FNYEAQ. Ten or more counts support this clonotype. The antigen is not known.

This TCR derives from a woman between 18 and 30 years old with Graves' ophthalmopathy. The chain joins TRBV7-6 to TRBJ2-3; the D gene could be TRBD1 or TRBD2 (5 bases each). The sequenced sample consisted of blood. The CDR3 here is CASSSQGVDTDTQYF. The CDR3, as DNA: TGTGCCAGCAGCTCCCAGGGAGTCGACACAGATACGCAGTATTTT. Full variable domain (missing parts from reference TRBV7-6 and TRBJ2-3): GAGVSQSPRYKVTKRGQDVALRCDPISGHVSLYWYRQALGQGPEFLTYFNYEAQQDKSGLPNDRFSAERPEGSISTLTIQRTEQRDSAMYRCASSSQGVDTDTQYFGPGTRLTVL.